Here is one T cell receptor (beta chain) with its context. The repertoire was sequenced with immunoSEQ multiplex PCR; TCRdb's copy has only in-frame clones and lacks some. Of roughly 27,000 clones listed, about nine tenths are singletons. The entry originates in a study of control samples from healthy donors and cancer patients. Germline values: CDR1 KGHDR, CDR2 SFDVKD. This CDR3 has 11 amino acids. V was trimmed by 9 bases and J by 3 bases, leaving 8 bases between them. V and J are TRBV24-1 and TRBJ2-7, with D perhaps assigned TRBD1 or TRBD2 (5 bases each). The sequence derives from a man aged 50 to 60 with lung cancer. Sequencing used PBMCs. CDR3 loop: CATGDRYEQYF. In DNA, the CDR3 is TGTGCCACCGGGGACCGCTACGAGCAGTACTTC.